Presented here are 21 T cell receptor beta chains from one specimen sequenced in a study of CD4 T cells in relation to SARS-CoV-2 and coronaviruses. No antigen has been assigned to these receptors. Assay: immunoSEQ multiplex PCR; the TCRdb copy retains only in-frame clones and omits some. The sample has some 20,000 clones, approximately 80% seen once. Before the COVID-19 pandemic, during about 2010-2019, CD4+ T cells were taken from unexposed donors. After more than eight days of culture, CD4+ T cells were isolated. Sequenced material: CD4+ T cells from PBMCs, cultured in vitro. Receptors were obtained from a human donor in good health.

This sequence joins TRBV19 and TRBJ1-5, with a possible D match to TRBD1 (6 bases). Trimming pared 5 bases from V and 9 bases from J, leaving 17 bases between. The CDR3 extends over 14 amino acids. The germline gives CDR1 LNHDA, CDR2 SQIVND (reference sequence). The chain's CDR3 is CASSPLTGFGPQHF. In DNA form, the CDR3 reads TGTGCCAGTAGTCCTTTGACAGGCTTTGGGCCCCAGCATTTT.

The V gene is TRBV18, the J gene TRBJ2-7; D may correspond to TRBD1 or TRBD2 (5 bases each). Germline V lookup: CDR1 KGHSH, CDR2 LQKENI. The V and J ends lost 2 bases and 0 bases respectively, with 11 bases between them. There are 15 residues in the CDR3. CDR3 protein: CASSPGDHSSYEQYF. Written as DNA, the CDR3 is TGTGCCAGCTCACCAGGGGACCATAGCTCCTACGAGCAGTACTTC.

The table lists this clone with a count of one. The CDR3, as DNA: TGTGCCACCAGCAGAGAAGGGGGGATTGCTTTCTTT. This translates into CATSREGGIAFF. The chain uses TRBV15 and TRBJ1-1, with D possibly TRBD1 on 6 matching bases. This CDR3 is built from 12 residues. Trimming took off 0 bases at V and 11 bases at J, with 10 bases between the two ends. CDR1 and CDR2 from the germline V gene are LNHNV and YYDKDF (reference sequence).

Here the CDR3 reads CASSHLAGVTDTQYF. The CDR3 DNA follows: TGTGCCAGTAGTCACCTAGCGGGAGTAACAGATACGCAGTATTTT. The rearrangement joins TRBV19 to TRBJ2-3; 10 positions match TRBD2. The germline gives CDR1 LNHDA, CDR2 SQIVND (reference sequence). V was clipped by 5 bases and J by 3 bases; unmatched bases: 5. This CDR3 region has 15 residues.

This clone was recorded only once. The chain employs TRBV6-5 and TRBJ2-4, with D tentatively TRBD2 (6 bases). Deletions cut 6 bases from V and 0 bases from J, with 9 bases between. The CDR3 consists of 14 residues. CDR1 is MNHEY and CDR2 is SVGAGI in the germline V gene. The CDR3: CASSAGLAKNIQYF. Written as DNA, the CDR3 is TGTGCCAGCAGCGCGGGACTAGCCAAAAACATTCAGTACTTC.

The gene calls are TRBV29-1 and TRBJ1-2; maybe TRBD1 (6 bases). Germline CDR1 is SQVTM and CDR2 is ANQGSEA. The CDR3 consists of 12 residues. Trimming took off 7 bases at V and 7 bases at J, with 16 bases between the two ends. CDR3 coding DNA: TGCAGCGCCCCGGGGGGGCGAGGTGGCTACACCTTC. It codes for CSAPGGRGGYTF.

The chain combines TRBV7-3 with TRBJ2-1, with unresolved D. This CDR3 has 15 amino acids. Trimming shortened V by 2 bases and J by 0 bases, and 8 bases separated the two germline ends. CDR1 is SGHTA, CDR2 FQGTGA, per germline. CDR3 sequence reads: CASSLGLSSYNEQFF. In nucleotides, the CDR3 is TGTGCCAGCAGCTTAGGTCTAAGCTCCTACAATGAGCAGTTCTTC.

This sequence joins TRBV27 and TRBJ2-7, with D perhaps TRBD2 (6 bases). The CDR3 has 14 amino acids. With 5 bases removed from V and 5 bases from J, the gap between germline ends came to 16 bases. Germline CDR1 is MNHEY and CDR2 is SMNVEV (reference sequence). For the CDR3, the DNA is TGTGCCAGCAGTCTCGGAGGGCCATTTGACGAGCAGTACTTC. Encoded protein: CASSLGGPFDEQYF.

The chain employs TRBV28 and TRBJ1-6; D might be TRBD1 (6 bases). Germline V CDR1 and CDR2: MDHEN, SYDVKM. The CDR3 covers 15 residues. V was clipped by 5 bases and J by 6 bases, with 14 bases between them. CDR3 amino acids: CASSETGHSNSPLHF. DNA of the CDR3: TGTGCCAGCAGTGAAACGGGACACTCTAATTCACCCCTCCACTTT.

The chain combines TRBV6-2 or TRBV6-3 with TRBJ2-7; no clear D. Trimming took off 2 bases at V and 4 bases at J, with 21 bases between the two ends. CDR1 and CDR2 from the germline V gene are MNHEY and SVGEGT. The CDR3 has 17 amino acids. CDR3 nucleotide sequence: TGTGCCAGCAGTTACCTCCCCGGACCAAGCCAAAATTACGAGCAGTACTTC. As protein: CASSYLPGPSQNYEQYF.

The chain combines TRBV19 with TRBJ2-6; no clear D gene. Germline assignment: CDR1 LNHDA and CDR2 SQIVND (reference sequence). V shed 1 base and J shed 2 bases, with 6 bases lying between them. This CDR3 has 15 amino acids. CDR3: CASSIVDTGANVLTF. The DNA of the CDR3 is TGTGCCAGTAGTATAGTAGACACTGGGGCCAACGTCCTGACTTTC.

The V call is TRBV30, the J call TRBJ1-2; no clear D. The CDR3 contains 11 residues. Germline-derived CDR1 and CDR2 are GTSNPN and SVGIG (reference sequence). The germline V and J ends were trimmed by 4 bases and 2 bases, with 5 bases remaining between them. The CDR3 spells CAWTQNYGYTF. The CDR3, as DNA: TGTGCCTGGACCCAAAACTATGGCTACACCTTC.

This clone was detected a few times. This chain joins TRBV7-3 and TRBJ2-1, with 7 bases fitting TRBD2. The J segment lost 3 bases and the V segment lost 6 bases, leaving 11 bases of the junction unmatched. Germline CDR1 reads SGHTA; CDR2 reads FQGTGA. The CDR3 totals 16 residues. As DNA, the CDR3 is TGTGCCAGCAGTCCCACTCCTAGCGGCAACTACAATGAGCAGTTCTTC. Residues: CASSPTPSGNYNEQFF.

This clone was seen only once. The CDR3 bases are TGTGCCAGCAGCCCCGATTTGGGGACAGGGTACAATGAGCAGTTCTTC. Amino acid sequence: CASSPDLGTGYNEQFF. The chain has TRBV4-2 and TRBJ2-1; 9 bases match TRBD1. The germline CDR1 and CDR2 sequences are LGHNA and YNFKEQ. This CDR3 contains 16 residues. The V gene end was trimmed by 4 bases and the J gene end by 4 bases; junction bases not matched to a gene: 8.

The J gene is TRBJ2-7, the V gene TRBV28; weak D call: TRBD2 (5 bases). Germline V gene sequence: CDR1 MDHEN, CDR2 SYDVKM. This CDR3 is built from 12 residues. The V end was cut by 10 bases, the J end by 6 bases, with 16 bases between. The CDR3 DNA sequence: TGTGCCACCCGTCTTGACGGAGGCGAGCAGTACTTC. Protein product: CATRLDGGEQYF.

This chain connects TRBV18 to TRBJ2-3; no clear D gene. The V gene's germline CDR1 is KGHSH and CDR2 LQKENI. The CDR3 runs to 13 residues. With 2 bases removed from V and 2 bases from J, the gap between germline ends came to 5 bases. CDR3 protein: CASSPGDTDTQYF. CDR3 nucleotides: TGTGCCAGCTCACCAGGTGACACAGATACGCAGTATTTT.

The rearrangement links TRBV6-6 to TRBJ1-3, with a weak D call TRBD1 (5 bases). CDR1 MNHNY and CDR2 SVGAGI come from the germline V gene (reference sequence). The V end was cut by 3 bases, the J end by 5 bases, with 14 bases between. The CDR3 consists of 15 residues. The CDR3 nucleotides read TGTGCCAGCAGTTATAGCCGGGGCAGTCGAAACACCATATATTTT. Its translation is CASSYSRGSRNTIYF.

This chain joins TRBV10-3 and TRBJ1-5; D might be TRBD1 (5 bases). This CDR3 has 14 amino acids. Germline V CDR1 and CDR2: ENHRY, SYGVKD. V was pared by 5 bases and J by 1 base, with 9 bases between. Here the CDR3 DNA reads TGTGCCATCAGTCGAGACAGCAGCAATCAGCCCCAGCATTTT. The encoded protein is CAISRDSSNQPQHF.

CDR3 coding DNA: TGTGCCAGCAGCCCTAGCGGGAGGGCCTACGAGCAGTACTTC. Amino acids: CASSPSGRAYEQYF. This chain links TRBV28 with TRBJ2-7, with 12 bases matching TRBD2. The CDR3 runs to 14 residues. The junction had 2 bases not matched to a gene; V was cut back by 6 bases and J by 2 bases. Germline V gene data show CDR1 as MDHEN and CDR2 as SYDVKM. The entire variable domain, with the rest obtained from reference TRBV28 and TRBJ2-7, is as follows: DVKVTQSSRYLVKRTGEKVFLECVQDMDHENMFWYRQDPGLGLRLIYFSYDVKMKEKGDIPEGYSVSREKKERFSLILESASTNQTSMYLCASSPSGRAYEQYFGPGTRLTVT.

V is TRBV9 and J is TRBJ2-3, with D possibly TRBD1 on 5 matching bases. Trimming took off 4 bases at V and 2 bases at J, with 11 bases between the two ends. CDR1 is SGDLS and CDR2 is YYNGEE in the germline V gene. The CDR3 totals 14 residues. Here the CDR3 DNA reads TGTGCCAGCAGCTCAAGACAGATCACAGATACGCAGTATTTT. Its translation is CASSSRQITDTQYF.

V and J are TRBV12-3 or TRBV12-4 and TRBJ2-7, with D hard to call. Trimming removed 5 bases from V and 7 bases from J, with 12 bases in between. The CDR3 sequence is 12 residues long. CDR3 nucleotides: TGTGCCAGCAGTCCGTCCCTGGGGGAGCAGTACTTC. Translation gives CASSPSLGEQYF.